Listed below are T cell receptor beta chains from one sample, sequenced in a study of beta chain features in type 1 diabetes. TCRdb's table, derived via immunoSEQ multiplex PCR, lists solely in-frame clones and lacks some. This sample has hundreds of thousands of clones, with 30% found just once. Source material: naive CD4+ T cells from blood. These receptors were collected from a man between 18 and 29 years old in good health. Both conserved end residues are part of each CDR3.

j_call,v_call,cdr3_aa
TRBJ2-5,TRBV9,CASSVGIDQTQYF
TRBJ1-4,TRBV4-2,CASSQRDYEKLFF
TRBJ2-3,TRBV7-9,CASSYRTGYTDTQYF
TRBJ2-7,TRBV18,CASSPPATGRSYEQYF
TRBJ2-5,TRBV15,CATSRDPGGVETQYF
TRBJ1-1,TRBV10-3,CAISEYAQGSTEAFF
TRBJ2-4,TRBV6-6,CASSYSPENIQYF
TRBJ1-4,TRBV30,CAWSVRGRTTNEKLFF
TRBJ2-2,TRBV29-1,CSVEVTIGTENTGELFF
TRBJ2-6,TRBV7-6,CASSPGLARGSGANVLTF
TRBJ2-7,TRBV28,CASSSPDSSYEQYF
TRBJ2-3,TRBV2,CATPGSTDTQYF
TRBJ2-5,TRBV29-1,CSVGQSQETQYF
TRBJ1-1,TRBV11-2,CASGGLIRNTEAFF
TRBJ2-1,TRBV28,CASGGAPPGEQFF
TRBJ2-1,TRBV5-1,CASSLFGTGNNEQFF
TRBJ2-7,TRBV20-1,CSAEGIDEQYF
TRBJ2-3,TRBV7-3,CASSLGPRRGADTQYF
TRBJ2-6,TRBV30,CAWSRRAGANVLTF
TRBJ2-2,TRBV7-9,CASSLGQMNTGELFF
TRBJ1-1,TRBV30,CAWIRQFGEEAFF
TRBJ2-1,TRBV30,CAWSAGRTGYNEQFF
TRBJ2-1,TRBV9,CASSGTSGWDEQFF
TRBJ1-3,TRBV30,CAWSGSYTIYF
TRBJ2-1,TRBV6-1,CASRLNEQFF
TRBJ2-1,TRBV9,CASSVGGVYNEQFF
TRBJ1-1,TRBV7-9,CASSLGGTGYGDTEAFF
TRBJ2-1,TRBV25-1,CASSDWGTGRSYNEQFF
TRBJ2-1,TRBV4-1,CASSQDLTRAGAQDSHEQFF
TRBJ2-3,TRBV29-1,CSGRDFNTDTQYF
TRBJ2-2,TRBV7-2,CASSLVLTNTGELFF
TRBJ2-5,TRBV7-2,CASSPQGSGGWETQYF
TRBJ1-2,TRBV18,CASSLAQGASPYGYTF
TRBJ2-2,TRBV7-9,CASSSTSGNTGELFF
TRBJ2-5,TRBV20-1,CSASRSQTQYF
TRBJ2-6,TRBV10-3,CAISERWGRENSGANVLTF
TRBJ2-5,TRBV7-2,CASSPRWAQETQYF
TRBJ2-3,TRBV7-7,CASSLAGTTDTQYF
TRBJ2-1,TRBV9,CASSVDLREGNEQFF
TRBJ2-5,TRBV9,CASSVGTTYQETQYF
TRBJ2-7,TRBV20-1,CSARQSYEQYF
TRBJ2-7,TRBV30,CAWDTAYLLEQYF
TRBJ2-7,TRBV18,CASSPRDGYEQYF
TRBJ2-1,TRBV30,CACIFRNEQFF
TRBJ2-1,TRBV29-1,CSVELAGGPYNEQFF
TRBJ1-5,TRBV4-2,CASSRTLGLSNQPQHF
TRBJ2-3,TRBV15,CATSRGPLAGGGDTQYF
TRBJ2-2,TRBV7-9,CASSFWSTNTGELFF
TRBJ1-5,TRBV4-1,CASSQEGRSNQPQHF